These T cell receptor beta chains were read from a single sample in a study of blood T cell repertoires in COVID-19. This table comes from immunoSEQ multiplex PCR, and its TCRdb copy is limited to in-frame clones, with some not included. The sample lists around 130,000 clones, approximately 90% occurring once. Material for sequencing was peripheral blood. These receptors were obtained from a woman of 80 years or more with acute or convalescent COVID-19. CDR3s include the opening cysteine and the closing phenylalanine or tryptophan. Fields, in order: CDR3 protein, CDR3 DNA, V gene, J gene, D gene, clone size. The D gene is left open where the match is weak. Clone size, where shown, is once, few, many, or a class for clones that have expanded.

CASSSPAEVAGGSSSYNEQFF	TGCGCCAGCAGCTCTCCCGCGGAGGTAGCGGGGGGGTCGAGCTCCTACAATGAGCAGTTCTTC	TRBV5-1	TRBJ2-1	TRBD2	few
CASRVSGQTNTEAFF	TGTGCCAGCAGGGTTTCGGGACAAACTAATACTGAAGCTTTCTTT	TRBV2	TRBJ1-1	NA	NA
CASSQGIRGKLFF	TGTGCCAGCAGTCAGGGTATTAGGGGAAAACTGTTTTTT	TRBV12-3/TRBV12-4	TRBJ1-4	NA	NA
CASSGQQNTEAFF	TGTGCCAGCAGCGGACAGCAGAACACTGAAGCTTTCTTT	TRBV12-3/TRBV12-4	TRBJ1-1	NA	NA
CASSVGNRGGSPLHF	TGTGCCAGCAGCGTAGGAAATAGGGGAGGATCACCCCTCCACTTT	TRBV9	TRBJ1-6	NA	NA
CASSPGGALNTEAFF	TGTGCCAGCAGCCCCGGGGGGGCCCTCAACACTGAAGCTTTCTTT	TRBV6-5	TRBJ1-1	NA	few
CAWRVQGPYEQYF	TGTGCCTGGAGGGTGCAGGGTCCCTACGAGCAGTACTTC	TRBV30	TRBJ2-7	NA	once
CASSLSRDVYGYTF	TGTGCCAGCAGCTTAAGCAGGGATGTCTATGGCTACACCTTC	TRBV7-8	TRBJ1-2	NA	NA
CASSQGAGTNTDTQYF	TGTGCCAGCAGCCAGGGGGCAGGGACAAACACAGATACGCAGTATTTT	TRBV7-9	TRBJ2-3	TRBD1	NA
CASVLSRSGGNSNQPQHF	TGTGCTAGTGTTCTCTCGAGATCGGGGGGAAATAGCAATCAGCCCCAGCATTTT	TRBV12-5	TRBJ1-5	NA	NA
CASSMDSFNYGYTF	TGTGCCAGTAGTATGGACAGTTTCAACTATGGCTACACCTTC	TRBV19	TRBJ1-2	NA	NA
CASSYSSSGTYTDTQYF	TGTGCCAGCAGTTACTCGAGTAGCGGAACATACACAGATACGCAGTATTTT	TRBV6-2/TRBV6-3	TRBJ2-3	NA	NA
CAISNLQGSGYGYTF	TGTGCCATCAGCAACTTACAGGGCTCTGGCTATGGCTACACCTTC	TRBV10-3	TRBJ1-2	NA	NA
CSVAAAMNTEAFF	TGCAGCGTTGCGGCGGCGATGAACACTGAAGCTTTCTTT	TRBV29-1	TRBJ1-1	NA	NA
CASSRTQGNNQPQHF	TGTGCCAGCAGCCGGACACAGGGGAACAATCAGCCCCAGCATTTT	TRBV4-2	TRBJ1-5	TRBD1	NA
CSVLRINYGYTF	TGCAGCGTTCTCAGAATTAACTATGGCTACACCTTC	TRBV29-1	TRBJ1-2	NA	NA
CASSLGLAGASVTQYF	TGTGCCAGCAGCTTAGGTCTGGCGGGGGCCTCTGTCACGCAGTATTTT	TRBV7-2	TRBJ2-3	NA	NA
CASSLGTLNTGELFF	TGTGCCAGCAGCCTCGGGACACTAAACACCGGGGAGCTGTTTTTT	TRBV7-2	TRBJ2-2	NA	NA
CASHRDRANEKLFF	TGTGCCAGCCACCGGGACAGGGCTAATGAAAAACTGTTTTTT	TRBV6-5	TRBJ1-4	TRBD1	NA
CASSASGLALKTQYF	TGTGCCAGCAGTGCCTCGGGACTAGCGCTTAAGACCCAGTACTTC	TRBV25-1	TRBJ2-5	TRBD2	NA
CASSLGQGIRTGELFF	TGTGCCAGCAGCCTAGGACAGGGCATAAGGACCGGGGAGCTGTTTTTT	TRBV2	TRBJ2-2	TRBD1	NA
CASSPDSTTDTQYF	TGCGCCAGCAGCCCGGACTCAACCACAGATACGCAGTATTTT	TRBV5-1	TRBJ2-3	NA	NA
CASRPDRGQGTFF	TGCGCCAGCAGACCCGACAGGGGCCAGGGAACTTTCTTT	TRBV5-1	TRBJ1-1	TRBD1	NA
CASSPQRGANLYGYTF	TGTGCCAGCTCACCACAGCGGGGGGCGAACCTCTATGGCTACACCTTC	TRBV18	TRBJ1-2	NA	NA
CAWSPGQSTNEKLFF	TGTGCCTGGAGCCCTGGACAGTCAACTAATGAAAAACTGTTTTTT	TRBV30	TRBJ1-4	NA	NA
CASSQTGSGNQPQHF	TGCGCCAGCAGCCAGACAGGGTCGGGCAATCAGCCCCAGCATTTT	TRBV5-1	TRBJ1-5	TRBD1	NA
CASSGQGGYLETQYF	TGTGCCAGCAGCGGACAGGGGGGGTACCTAGAGACCCAGTACTTC	TRBV2	TRBJ2-5	TRBD1	NA
CASSSGLAGGHEQYF	TGTGCCAGCAGCTCCGGACTAGCGGGGGGCCACGAGCAGTACTTC	TRBV7-8	TRBJ2-7	TRBD2	NA
CASSSRVLEADTQYF	TGCGCCAGCAGCTCCCGTGTACTAGAGGCAGATACGCAGTATTTT	TRBV5-1	TRBJ2-3	NA	NA
CASSSGQGGWDSPLHF	TGTGCCAGCAGCTCGGGACAGGGGGGTTGGGATTCACCCCTCCACTTT	TRBV7-2	TRBJ1-6	TRBD1	NA
CASSQESAGTNYGYTF	TGCGCCAGCAGCCAAGAGTCGGCAGGGACTAACTATGGCTACACCTTC	TRBV4-1	TRBJ1-2	NA	NA
CASLLDRGSGNTIYF	TGTGCCAGCCTGCTCGACCGAGGGTCTGGAAACACCATATATTTT	TRBV18	TRBJ1-3	NA	NA
CASSEPVGTGEQGETQYF	TGCGCCAGCAGTGAACCTGTTGGAACTGGCGAGCAGGGAGAGACCCAGTACTTC	TRBV10-2	TRBJ2-5	NA	NA
CASSFDRRINTGELFF	TGTGCCAGCAGTTTCGACAGGCGAATAAACACCGGGGAGCTGTTTTTT	TRBV6-5	TRBJ2-2	NA	NA
CASSSSGTSWETQYF	TGTGCCAGTAGTTCCTCCGGGACTAGCTGGGAGACCCAGTACTTC	TRBV19	TRBJ2-5	TRBD2	NA
CASRSWGRAIYGYTF	TGTGCCAGCAGGTCCTGGGGCAGGGCCATCTATGGCTACACCTTC	TRBV11-2	TRBJ1-2	NA	once
CASGPGGVNTEAFF	TGTGCTAGTGGGCCGGGGGGGGTAAACACTGAAGCTTTCTTT	TRBV12-5	TRBJ1-1	NA	NA
CSASDRVGADTQYF	TGCAGTGCTAGTGATAGGGTCGGGGCAGATACGCAGTATTTT	TRBV20-1	TRBJ2-3	NA	NA
CASSYKATGYGYTF	TGTGCCAGCAGTTATAAGGCGACAGGGTATGGCTACACCTTC	TRBV6-2/TRBV6-3	TRBJ1-2	TRBD1	NA
CASSLQGAYEKLFF	TGTGCCAGCTCACTTCAGGGGGCATATGAAAAACTGTTTTTT	TRBV18	TRBJ1-4	TRBD1	NA
CATKPGQGASEQYF	TGTGCCACTAAACCGGGACAGGGGGCCAGTGAGCAGTACTTC	TRBV2	TRBJ2-7	TRBD1	NA
CASSERTGLYEQYF	TGTGCCAGCAGTGAACGGACAGGGCTCTACGAGCAGTACTTC	TRBV2	TRBJ2-7	TRBD1	NA
CAGGGRMNTEAFF	TGTGCCGGGGGGGGCAGGATGAACACTGAAGCTTTCTTT	TRBV2	TRBJ1-1	NA	NA
CASSLVGTSEETQYF	TGCGCCAGCAGCTTGGTTGGGACTAGCGAGGAGACCCAGTACTTC	TRBV5-1	TRBJ2-5	TRBD2	NA
CSVEFTGGAEQFF	TGCAGCGTTGAATTTACAGGAGGGGCTGAGCAGTTCTTC	TRBV29-1	TRBJ2-1	NA	NA
CASSPSDRVATGELFF	TGTGCCAGCAGCCCGTCAGACAGGGTGGCCACCGGGGAGCTGTTTTTT	TRBV3-1/TRBV3-2	TRBJ2-2	TRBD1	once
CALSGTSSGELFF	TGTGCCTTATCCGGGACTTCCTCCGGGGAGCTGTTTTTT	TRBV30	TRBJ2-2	NA	NA
CASSFSSRDEQFF	TGTGCCAGCAGCTTTAGTAGCCGAGATGAGCAGTTCTTC	TRBV7-9	TRBJ2-1	NA	few
CASSSGQRYNSPLHF	TGTGCCAGCAGTTCCGGACAGCGCTATAATTCACCCCTCCACTTT	TRBV28	TRBJ1-6	NA	NA
CASSPRDFMNTEAFF	TGTGCCAGTAGTCCCCGGGACTTTATGAACACTGAAGCTTTCTTT	TRBV19	TRBJ1-1	NA	NA
CASSYTVNTEAFF	TGCGCCAGTTCGTATACAGTGAACACTGAAGCTTTCTTT	TRBV5-1	TRBJ1-1	NA	NA
CASSDQQGATEAFF	TGCGCCAGCAGCGATCAACAGGGGGCCACTGAAGCTTTCTTT	TRBV5-1	TRBJ1-1	TRBD1	NA
CASSLQGADRPFF	TGCGCCAGCAGCTTACAGGGGGCGGACCGGCCTTTCTTT	TRBV5-1	TRBJ1-1	TRBD1	NA
CASSISGGAPETQYF	TGTGCCAGTAGTATCTCAGGGGGAGCGCCAGAGACCCAGTACTTC	TRBV19	TRBJ2-5	TRBD1	NA
CASRLNLRNTEAFF	TGTGCCAGCAGGCTTAATCTTAGGAACACTGAAGCTTTCTTT	TRBV5-6	TRBJ1-1	NA	NA
CASSEGQGAGAFF	TGTGCCAGCAGTGAGGGACAGGGGGCAGGAGCTTTCTTT	TRBV6-1	TRBJ1-1	TRBD1	NA
CASSLKLETEAFF	TGCGCCAGCAGCTTAAAACTGGAGACTGAAGCTTTCTTT	TRBV5-1	TRBJ1-1	NA	NA